Each of the 30 T cell receptor beta chains below was sequenced from the same sample in a study of CD8+ T cells in alopecia areata. Reverse transcribed after extraction, RNA yielded cDNA as the sequencing template. Sequencing used immunoSEQ multiplex PCR; TCRdb keeps in-frame clones, though not all of them. The sample has about 130,000 clones; roughly 54% are singletons. The material was CD4+ T cells sorted from blood, obtained at week 0. The origin of the receptors is a human donor with alopecia areata.

CDR3 sequence: CASSPRGSGLSYEQYF. The CDR3, as DNA: TGTGCCAGCAGCCCTCGGGGGAGCGGACTTTCCTACGAGCAGTACTTC. The chain joins TRBV11-2 to TRBJ2-7; a weak D match, TRBD2 (6 bases). Germline-derived CDR1 and CDR2 are SGHAT and FQNNGV. Trimming left V 5 bases short and J 1 base short, with 18 bases between. This CDR3 comprises 16 residues.

Only a few counts were recorded for this clone. CDR3 loop: CATTLRNTIYF. The CDR3 DNA is TGTGCCACCACCCTCCGAAACACCATATATTTT. The rearrangement joins TRBV10-3 to TRBJ1-3; D unclear. V was clipped by 10 bases and J by 5 bases, with 9 bases between them. Looked up from germline, CDR1 is ENHRY and CDR2 is SYGVKD. The CDR3 has 11 amino acids.

This clone was counted a few times. The J gene is TRBJ2-5, the V gene TRBV5-1; D may be TRBD2 (5 bases). The CDR3 consists of 13 residues. V was shortened by 4 bases and J by 5 bases, with 12 bases between the two germline ends. The germline V gene has CDR1 SGHRS and CDR2 YFSETQ. The CDR3 DNA follows: TGCGCCAGCAGCCTAGCTACCGGGGAGACCCAGTACTTC. It encodes CASSLATGETQYF.

This clone was seen only a few times. The CDR3 spells CASSLNTGAGETQYF. For the CDR3, the DNA is TGCGCCAGCAGCTTGAATACAGGGGCGGGAGAGACCCAGTACTTC. This chain joins TRBV5-1 and TRBJ2-5; TRBD1 matches 7 bases. The CDR3 consists of 15 residues. Per germline, CDR1 SGHRS and CDR2 YFSETQ. J gave up 4 bases and V 1 base, and 7 bases lay outside the gene matches. Full variable domain (outside the CDR3, taken from reference TRBV5-1 and TRBJ2-5): KAGVTQTPRYLIKTRGQQVTLSCSPISGHRSVSWYQQTPGQGLQFLFEYFSETQRNKGNFPGRFSGRQFSNSRSEMNVSTLELGDSALYLCASSLNTGAGETQYFGPGTRLLVL.

The chain links TRBV5-1 to TRBJ2-3; TRBD2 matches 7 bases. CDR1 SGHRS and CDR2 YFSETQ come from the germline V gene. This CDR3 region has 14 residues. Germline trimming cut 4 bases from V and 2 bases from J; bases unmatched to any gene: 4. CDR3: CASSHLADTDTQYF. CDR3 nucleotides: TGCGCCAGCAGCCACCTAGCGGACACAGATACGCAGTATTTT.

This clone was seen a few times. This sequence joins TRBV19 and TRBJ1-3, with D maybe TRBD1 (6 bases). V lost 6 bases, J lost 0 bases, and 12 bases lay in between. Germline-derived CDR1 and CDR2 are LNHDA and SQIVND (reference sequence). The CDR3 length is 15 residues. CDR3 in amino acids: CASRTLDSSGNTIYF. DNA for the CDR3: TGTGCCAGTAGGACCCTGGACAGCTCTGGAAACACCATATATTTT.

This rearrangement joins TRBV5-4 to TRBJ1-2, with unresolved D. CDR1 SGHNT and CDR2 YYREEE come from the germline V gene (reference sequence). Trimming cost V 4 bases and J 5 bases, with 12 bases left between them. The CDR3 length is 13 residues. The CDR3 protein is CASSPSTEYGYTF. The CDR3, as DNA: TGTGCCAGCAGCCCCAGCACAGAGTATGGCTACACCTTC.

This clone showed up just a few times. This chain connects TRBV18 to TRBJ2-2, with 8 positions matching TRBD1. CDR1 is KGHSH, CDR2 LQKENI, per germline. This CDR3 spans 15 amino acids. V shed 1 base and J 4 bases; nucleotides not matched to a gene: 2. The CDR3 loop is CASSPQQGATGELFF. The CDR3 bases are TGTGCCAGCTCACCACAGCAGGGGGCCACCGGGGAGCTGTTTTTT.

The chain links TRBV29-1 to TRBJ2-5; no firm D call. The CDR3 is 13 amino acids. V lost 0 bases to trimming and J lost 5 bases, with 10 bases between them. CDR1 and CDR2 from the germline V gene are SQVTM and ANQGSEA. This CDR3 is CSVEEGSRETQYF. In DNA, the CDR3 is TGCAGCGTTGAAGAAGGTAGCCGGGAGACCCAGTACTTC. The whole variable domain, remainder taken from reference TRBV29-1 and TRBJ2-5, is SAVISQKPSRDICQRGTSLTIQCQVDSQVTMMFWYRQQPGQSLTLIATANQGSEATYESGFVIDKFPISRPNLTFSTLTVSNMSPEDSSIYLCSVEEGSRETQYFGPGTRLLVL.

The rearrangement joins TRBV28 to TRBJ2-5; D is unresolved. The CDR3 consists of 13 residues. Germline CDR1 is MDHEN and CDR2 is SYDVKM. V lost 5 bases and J lost 1, with 8 bases in between. In nucleotides, the CDR3 is TGTGCCAGCAGTCATTCACTCCAAGAGACCCAGTACTTC. Amino acids: CASSHSLQETQYF.

This clone showed up just a few times. The gene calls are TRBV18 and TRBJ2-7; possible D gene TRBD2, 6 bases. The CDR3 is made up of 14 amino acids. The V and J ends lost 6 bases and 0 bases respectively, with 12 bases between them. Looked up from germline, CDR1 is KGHSH and CDR2 is LQKENI. The CDR3 region is CASSRDGTSYEQYF. CDR3 bases: TGTGCCAGCTCGCGGGACGGGACCTCCTACGAGCAGTACTTC.

The rearrangement uses TRBV6-1 and TRBJ2-1; D remains unclear. The germline V gene encodes CDR1 MNHNS and CDR2 SASEGT. CDR3 length: 14 residues. V shed 6 bases and J shed 5 bases, with 14 bases lying between them. CDR3 protein: CASRISPLHNEQFF. The CDR3 bases are TGTGCCAGCAGGATAAGTCCCCTACACAATGAGCAGTTCTTC.

The chain couples TRBV10-3 to TRBJ2-2, with TRBD2 identical over 8 bases. This CDR3 spans 14 amino acids. Germline V lookup: CDR1 ENHRY, CDR2 SYGVKD. Trimming removed 10 bases from V and 3 bases from J; junction bases left unmatched: 7. DNA of the CDR3: TGTGCCACCTCCGGGCGGGGGGACACCGGGGAGCTGTTTTTT. Amino acid sequence: CATSGRGDTGELFF.

The V call is TRBV5-6, the J call TRBJ2-1; the D gene could be TRBD1 or TRBD2 (5 bases each). CDR1 and CDR2 from the germline V gene are SGHDT and YYEEEE. The CDR3 covers 16 residues. V was shortened by 5 bases and J by 0 bases, with 15 bases between the two germline ends. CDR3 bases: TGTGCCAGCAGTCCTATCGGGACCGGCTCCTACAATGAGCAGTTCTTC. Residues: CASSPIGTGSYNEQFF.

The chain recombines TRBV7-9 with TRBJ1-1; D possibly corresponds to TRBD1 (6 bases). The CDR3 covers 12 residues. The germline V gene encodes CDR1 SEHNR and CDR2 FQNEAQ (reference sequence). Trimming left V 5 bases short and J 2 bases short, with 6 bases between. The DNA for the CDR3 is TGTGCCAGCAGCGGGGGCAACACTGAAGCTTTCTTT. Residues: CASSGGNTEAFF.

V and J are TRBV7-2 and TRBJ1-1; no firm D call. From germline, CDR1 is SGHTA and CDR2 FQGNSA. V was trimmed by 3 bases and J by 4 bases, leaving 12 bases between them. The CDR3 is 14 residues long. The CDR3 spells CASSFPVGGTEAFF. The CDR3 DNA is TGTGCCAGCAGCTTTCCGGTGGGCGGCACTGAAGCTTTCTTT.

The chain carries TRBV9 and TRBJ1-1, with D unresolved. CDR3 length: 15 amino acids. Germline CDR1 reads SGDLS; CDR2 reads YYNGEE. Trimming stripped 4 bases from V and 7 bases from J, with 20 bases between. CDR3 sequence (DNA): TGTGCCAGCAGCTCTAGAGGAGCTCTACAAGGTGAAGCTTTCTTT. The encoded protein is CASSSRGALQGEAFF.

This chain connects TRBV5-1 to TRBJ2-5; 7 bases are a match to TRBD1. Per germline, CDR1 SGHRS and CDR2 YFSETQ. The CDR3 extends over 13 amino acids. Trimming removed 4 bases from V and 0 bases from J; junction bases left unmatched: 0. The CDR3 here is CASSGQDQETQYF. CDR3 sequence (DNA): TGCGCCAGCAGCGGACAGGACCAAGAGACCCAGTACTTC. Full variable domain (remainder filled in from reference TRBV5-1 and TRBJ2-5): KAGVTQTPRYLIKTRGQQVTLSCSPISGHRSVSWYQQTPGQGLQFLFEYFSETQRNKGNFPGRFSGRQFSNSRSEMNVSTLELGDSALYLCASSGQDQETQYFGPGTRLLVL.

The V call is TRBV30, the J call TRBJ2-1; no definite D call. The CDR3 length is 13 residues. V lost 4 bases to trimming and J lost 8 bases, with 15 bases between them. Looked up from germline, CDR1 is GTSNPN and CDR2 is SVGIG (reference sequence). DNA of the CDR3: TGTGCCTGGAACGACTTGGCCCGGGATGAGCAGTTCTTC. It yields the protein CAWNDLARDEQFF.

The chain has TRBV9 and TRBJ2-1, with TRBD2 as a possible D gene (7 bases). The V end lost 0 bases, the J end lost 0 bases, and 10 bases lay between the germline ends. CDR1 and CDR2 (germline): SGDLS, YYNGEE. The CDR3 length is 16 residues. The CDR3: CASSVDRGASYNEQFF. CDR3 bases: TGTGCCAGCAGCGTAGACCGGGGGGCCTCCTACAATGAGCAGTTCTTC.

The chain carries TRBV5-1 and TRBJ2-5; perhaps TRBD2 as D (5 bases). The CDR3 totals 15 residues. Trimming removed 4 bases from V and 5 bases from J, with 18 bases in between. Germline values: CDR1 SGHRS, CDR2 YFSETQ. The CDR3 coding sequence is TGCGCCAGCAGCCTTAGAGCGGCGGTGGGGGAGACCCAGTACTTC. Translated, it gives CASSLRAAVGETQYF.

V gene TRBV4-3 combines with J gene TRBJ2-1; D is perhaps TRBD2 (5 bases). The germline V and J ends were trimmed by 0 bases and 1 base, with 10 bases remaining between them. Germline lookup yields CDR1 LGHNA and CDR2 YSLEER. The CDR3 consists of 16 residues. The CDR3 nucleotides read TGCGCCAGCAGCCAAGATTCGAGGGTATCCTACAATGAGCAGTTCTTC. Protein sequence: CASSQDSRVSYNEQFF.

This clone has just a few counts. The rearrangement links TRBV23-1 to TRBJ1-5; D gene unclear. TRBV23-1 is classed as an ORF, of uncertain function. CDR3 length equals 15 residues. Between the trimmed V and J ends, which lost 0 bases and 8 bases, there was a span of 14 bases. The chain's CDR3 is CASSQSMRLMKPQHF. Here the CDR3 DNA reads TGCGCCAGCAGTCAATCTATGCGGCTTATGAAGCCCCAGCATTTT.

The genes are TRBV15 and TRBJ2-1, with 8 bases fitting TRBD1. With V trimmed by 0 bases and J by 15 bases, 13 bases remained unmatched. Germline CDR1 reads LNHNV; CDR2 reads YYDKDF (reference sequence). The CDR3 has 15 amino acids. The CDR3 here is CATSRDHGPGGLGFF. For the CDR3, the DNA is TGTGCCACCAGCAGAGATCATGGTCCAGGGGGCCTCGGGTTCTTC.

The gene calls are TRBV7-9 and TRBJ2-7; 7 bases line up with TRBD2. Germline V gene data show CDR1 as SEHNR and CDR2 as FQNEAQ (reference sequence). This CDR3 contains 16 residues. V lost 1 base and J lost 3; bases outside the gene matches: 9. This CDR3 reads CASSLVRRLAGYEQYF. In DNA form, the CDR3 reads TGTGCCAGCAGCTTAGTAAGGCGACTAGCTGGCTACGAGCAGTACTTC. The whole variable domain, filled in from reference TRBV7-9 and TRBJ2-7, reads DTGVSQNPRHKITKRGQNVTFRCDPISEHNRLYWYRQTLGQGPEFLTYFQNEAQLEKSRLLSDRFSAERPKGSFSTLEIQRTEQGDSAMYLCASSLVRRLAGYEQYFGPGTRLTVT.

V is TRBV30 and J is TRBJ2-2, with D uncertain. The germline gives CDR1 GTSNPN, CDR2 SVGIG (reference sequence). Trimming shortened V by 4 bases and J by 4 bases, and 10 bases separated the two germline ends. The CDR3 is 13 amino acids. CDR3 loop: CAWTVRPTGELFF. CDR3 coding DNA: TGTGCCTGGACTGTCCGGCCCACCGGGGAGCTGTTTTTT.

V usage is TRBV5-4 and J usage is TRBJ1-2; D is uncertain. V dropped 1 base and J dropped 7 bases, with 11 bases sitting between them. Germline lookup yields CDR1 SGHNT and CDR2 YYREEE (reference sequence). This CDR3 contains 13 residues. The CDR3 sequence is CASSLSTPGGYTF. The CDR3 nucleotides are TGTGCCAGCAGCTTGTCTACTCCCGGTGGCTACACCTTC. The full variable domain, with the rest looked up from reference TRBV5-4 and TRBJ1-2, is ETGVTQSPTHLIKTRGQQVTLRCSSQSGHNTVSWYQQALGQGPQFIFQYYREEENGRGNFPPRFSGLQFPNYSSELNVNALELDDSALYLCASSLSTPGGYTFGSGTRLTVV.

The genes are TRBV6-6 and TRBJ2-4, with 8 positions matching TRBD1. The CDR3 is made up of 13 amino acids. V trimming: 6 bases; J trimming: 5 bases; junction bases outside the gene matches: 3. Germline CDR1 and CDR2: MNHNY and SVGAGI (reference sequence). The CDR3 region is CASRETGENIQYF. The CDR3 DNA reads TGTGCCAGCAGGGAGACAGGGGAAAACATTCAGTACTTC.

The chain joins TRBV19 to TRBJ2-7; TRBD1 matches 9 bases. Germline V gives CDR1 LNHDA, CDR2 SQIVND (reference sequence). V was pared by 4 bases and J by 4 bases, with 5 bases of the junction left unmatched. This CDR3 comprises 14 residues. CDR3 DNA: TGTGCCAGTAGTACCCGGGACAGGGATTACGAGCAGTACTTC. It translates to CASSTRDRDYEQYF.

This clone was observed a handful of times. The V and J genes are TRBV23-1 and TRBJ2-7; TRBD1 is a possible D gene (5 bases). TRBV23-1 is placed among ORFs of uncertain function. This CDR3 contains 12 residues. Trimming removed 6 bases at V and 0 bases at J, with 6 bases between. The CDR3 region is CASRQVSYEQYF. In DNA form, the CDR3 reads TGCGCCAGCAGACAGGTCTCCTACGAGCAGTACTTC.